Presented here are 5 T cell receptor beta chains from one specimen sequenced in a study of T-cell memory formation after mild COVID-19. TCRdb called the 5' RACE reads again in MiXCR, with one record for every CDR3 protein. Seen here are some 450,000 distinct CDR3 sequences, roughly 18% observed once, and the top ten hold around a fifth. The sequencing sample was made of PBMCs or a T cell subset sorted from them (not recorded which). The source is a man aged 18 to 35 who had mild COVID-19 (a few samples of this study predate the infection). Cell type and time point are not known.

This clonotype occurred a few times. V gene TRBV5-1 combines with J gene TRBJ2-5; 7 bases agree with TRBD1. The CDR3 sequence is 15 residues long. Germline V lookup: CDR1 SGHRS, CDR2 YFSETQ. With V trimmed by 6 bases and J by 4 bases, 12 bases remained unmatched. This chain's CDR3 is CASKFRTGSVETQYF. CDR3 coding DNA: TGCGCCAGCAAGTTCAGGACAGGCTCAGTAGAGACCCAGTACTTC.

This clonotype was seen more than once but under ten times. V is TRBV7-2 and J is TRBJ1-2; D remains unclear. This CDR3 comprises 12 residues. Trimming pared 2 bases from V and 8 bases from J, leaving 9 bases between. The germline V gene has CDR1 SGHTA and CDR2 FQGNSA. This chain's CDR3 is CASSLRRNGYTF. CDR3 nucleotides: TGTGCCAGCAGCTTACGACGAAACGGCTACACCTTC.

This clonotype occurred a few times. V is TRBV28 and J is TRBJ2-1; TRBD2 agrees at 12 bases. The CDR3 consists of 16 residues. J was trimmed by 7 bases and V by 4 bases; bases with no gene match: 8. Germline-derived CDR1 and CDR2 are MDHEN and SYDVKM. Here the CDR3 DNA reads TGTGCCAGCAGTTCCCTAGCGGGGGGGCCCGGGAATGAGCAGTTCTTC. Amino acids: CASSSLAGGPGNEQFF.

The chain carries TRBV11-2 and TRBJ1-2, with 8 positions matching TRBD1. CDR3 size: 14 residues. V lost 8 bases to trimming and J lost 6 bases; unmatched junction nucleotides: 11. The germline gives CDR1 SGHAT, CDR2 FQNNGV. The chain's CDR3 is CASARGLEADGYTF. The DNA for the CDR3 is TGTGCCAGCGCCAGGGGGCTCGAGGCCGATGGCTACACCTTC.

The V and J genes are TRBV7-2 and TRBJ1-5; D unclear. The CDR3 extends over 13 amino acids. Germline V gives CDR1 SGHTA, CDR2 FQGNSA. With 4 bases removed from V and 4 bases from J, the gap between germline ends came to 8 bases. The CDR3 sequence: CASSSVGNQPQHF. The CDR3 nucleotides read TGTGCCAGCAGCTCGGTAGGAAATCAGCCCCAGCATTTT. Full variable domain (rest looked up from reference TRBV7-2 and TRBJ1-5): GAGVSQSPSNKVTEKGKDVELRCDPISGHTALYWYRQSLGQGLEFLIYFQGNSAPDKSGLPSDRFSAERTGGSVSTLTIQRTQQEDSAVYLCASSSVGNQPQHFGDGTRLSIL.